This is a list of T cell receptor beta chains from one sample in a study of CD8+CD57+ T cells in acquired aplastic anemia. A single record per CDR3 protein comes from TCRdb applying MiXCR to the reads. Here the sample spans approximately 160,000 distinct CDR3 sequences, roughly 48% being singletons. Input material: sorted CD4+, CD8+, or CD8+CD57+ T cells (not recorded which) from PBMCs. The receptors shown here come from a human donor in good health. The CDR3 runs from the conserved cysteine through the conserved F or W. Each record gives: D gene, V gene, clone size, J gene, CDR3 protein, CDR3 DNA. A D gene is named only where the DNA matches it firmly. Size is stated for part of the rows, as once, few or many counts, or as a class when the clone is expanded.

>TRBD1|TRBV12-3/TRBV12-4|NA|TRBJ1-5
CASSLGDSQVQPQHF
TGTGCCAGCAGTTTGGGGGACAGCCAGGTTCAGCCCCAGCATTTT
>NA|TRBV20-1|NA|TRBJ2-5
CSARQGETQYF
TGCAGTGCTAGGCAGGGCGAGACCCAGTACTTC
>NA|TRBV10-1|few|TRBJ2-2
CASSEGGELFF
TGCGCCAGCAGTGAGGGCGGGGAGCTGTTTTTT
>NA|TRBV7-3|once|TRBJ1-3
CASSTGLAGYTIYF
TGTGCCAGCAGCACGGGACTAGCGGGGTACACCATATATTTT
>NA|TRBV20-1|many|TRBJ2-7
CSASSSEQYF
TGCAGTGCCTCTAGCTCCGAGCAGTACTTC
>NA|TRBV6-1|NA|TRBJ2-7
CASSIREANEQYF
TGTGCCAGCAGTATAAGGGAGGCGAACGAGCAGTACTTC
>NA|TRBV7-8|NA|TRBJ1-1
CASSLVLLEAFF
TGTGCCAGCAGCTTAGTCCTACTTGAAGCTTTCTTT
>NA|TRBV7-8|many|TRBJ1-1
CASSLVTGSTEAFF
TGTGCCAGCAGCTTAGTTACAGGATCCACTGAAGCTTTCTTT
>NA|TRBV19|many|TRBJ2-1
CASSFMWVQFF
TGTGCCAGTAGTTTCATGTGGGTGCAGTTCTTC
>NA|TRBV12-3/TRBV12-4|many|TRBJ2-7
CASSPLGHTYEQYF
TGTGCCAGCAGTCCCCTGGGACATACCTACGAGCAGTACTTC
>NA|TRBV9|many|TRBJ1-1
CASRDLLGGEAFF
TGTGCCAGCAGAGATTTGTTGGGGGGCGAAGCTTTCTTT
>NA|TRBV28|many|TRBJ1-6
CASSWTDSISSPLHF
TGTGCCAGCAGTTGGACAGATAGTATAAGTTCACCCCTCCACTTT
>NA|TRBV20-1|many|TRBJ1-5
CSVGSGNQPQHF
TGCAGTGTGGGATCTGGCAATCAGCCCCAGCATTTT
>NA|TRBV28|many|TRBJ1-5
CASSANQPQHF
TGTGCCAGCAGTGCTAATCAGCCCCAGCATTTT
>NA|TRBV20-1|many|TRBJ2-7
CSAPDPQAGPYEQYF
TGCAGTGCTCCGGACCCCCAAGCCGGACCCTACGAGCAGTACTTC
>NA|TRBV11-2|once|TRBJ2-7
CASSAHTGRGFYEQYF
TGTGCCAGCAGCGCGCACACGGGTCGCGGTTTCTACGAGCAGTACTTC
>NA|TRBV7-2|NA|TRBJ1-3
CASSLDRNTIYF
TGTGCCAGCAGCTTAGATCGAAACACCATATATTTT
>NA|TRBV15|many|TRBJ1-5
CATSREWTANQPQHF
TGTGCCACCAGCAGAGAATGGACAGCTAATCAGCCCCAGCATTTT
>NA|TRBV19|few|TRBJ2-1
CASSMGRESYNEQFF
TGTGCCAGTAGTATGGGCAGGGAGTCCTACAATGAGCAGTTCTTC
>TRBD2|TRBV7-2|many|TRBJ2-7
CASSLGGGYEQYF
TGTGCCAGCAGCTTAGGGGGGGGGTACGAGCAGTACTTC
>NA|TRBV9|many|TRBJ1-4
CASSVGRGNEKLFF
TGTGCCAGCAGCGTAGGCAGGGGTAATGAAAAACTGTTTTTT
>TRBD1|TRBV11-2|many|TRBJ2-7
CASSLEVGGPYEQYF
TGTGCCAGCAGCTTAGAGGTAGGGGGCCCCTACGAGCAGTACTTC
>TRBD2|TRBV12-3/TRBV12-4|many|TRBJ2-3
CASSSSGIRTDTQYF
TGTGCCAGCAGCTCTAGCGGGATCCGCACAGATACGCAGTATTTT
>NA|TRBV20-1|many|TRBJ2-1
CSARSPRGENEQFF
TGCAGTGCTAGGTCCCCCAGGGGGGAGAATGAGCAGTTCTTC
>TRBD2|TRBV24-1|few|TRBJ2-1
CATSDLAGLSNEQFF
TGTGCCACCAGTGATCTAGCGGGGTTGAGTAATGAGCAGTTCTTC
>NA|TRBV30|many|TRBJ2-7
CAWSPNGVEQYF
TGTGCCTGGAGCCCTAACGGGGTCGAGCAGTACTTC
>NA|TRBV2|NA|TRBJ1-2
CASSGGNESGYTF
TGTGCCAGCAGTGGGGGGAATGAGAGTGGCTACACCTTC
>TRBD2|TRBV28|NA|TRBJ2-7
CASSPVAGEANEQYF
TGTGCCAGCAGTCCCGTAGCGGGAGAGGCGAACGAGCAGTACTTC
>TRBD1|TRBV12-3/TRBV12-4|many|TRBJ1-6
CASSPGTANSPLHF
TGTGCCAGCAGTCCCGGGACAGCCAATTCACCCCTCCACTTT
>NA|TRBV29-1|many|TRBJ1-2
CSVVGLGGSAHYGYTF
TGCAGCGTTGTTGGCCTAGGGGGGTCAGCGCACTATGGCTACACCTTC
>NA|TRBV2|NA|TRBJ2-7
CASSASTPGHSSYEQYF
TGTGCCAGCAGTGCTAGTACCCCGGGACACAGCTCCTACGAGCAGTACTTC
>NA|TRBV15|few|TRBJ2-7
CATSRNPSSYEQYF
TGTGCCACCAGCAGGAATCCGAGCTCCTACGAGCAGTACTTC
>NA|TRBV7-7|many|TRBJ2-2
CASSFQGPGTGELFF
TGTGCTAGCAGCTTTCAAGGGCCAGGAACCGGGGAGCTGTTTTTT
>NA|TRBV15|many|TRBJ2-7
CATSRDLVGGYEQYF
TGTGCCACCAGCAGAGATTTGGTAGGGGGCTACGAGCAGTACTTC
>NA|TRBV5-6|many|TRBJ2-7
CASSVRSLKSYEQYF
TGTGCCAGCAGCGTCAGGAGCCTAAAATCCTACGAGCAGTACTTC
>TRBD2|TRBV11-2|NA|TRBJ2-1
CASSLEGAGGLDEQFF
TGTGCCAGCAGCTTGGAAGGAGCGGGGGGCTTAGATGAGCAGTTCTTC
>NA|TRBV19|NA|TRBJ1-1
CASSKPSNNTEAFF
TGTGCCAGTAGTAAACCTTCAAATAACACTGAAGCTTTCTTT
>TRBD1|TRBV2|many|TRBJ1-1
CASRQDRRTEAFF
TGTGCCAGCAGACAGGACAGGCGGACTGAAGCTTTCTTT
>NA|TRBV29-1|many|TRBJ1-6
CSVKTVSSLHF
TGCAGCGTTAAAACAGTATCTTCCCTCCACTTT
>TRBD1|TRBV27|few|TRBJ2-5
CASSLGDRGRETQYF
TGTGCCAGCAGTTTAGGGGACAGGGGGCGAGAGACCCAGTACTTC
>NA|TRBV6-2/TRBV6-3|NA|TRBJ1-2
CASSYDRTRGYTF
TGTGCCAGCAGTTACGACCGCACCCGTGGCTACACCTTC
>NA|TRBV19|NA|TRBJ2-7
CASSVTVSYEQYF
TGTGCCAGTAGTGTGACAGTTTCCTACGAGCAGTACTTC
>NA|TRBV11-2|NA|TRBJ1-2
CASSLGAGLGYTF
TGTGCCAGCAGCTTAGGTGCGGGACTAGGCTACACCTTC
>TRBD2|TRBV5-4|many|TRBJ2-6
CASSFAETSGGAPGANVLTF
TGTGCCAGCAGCTTCGCCGAGACTAGCGGGGGGGCTCCCGGGGCCAACGTCCTGACTTTC
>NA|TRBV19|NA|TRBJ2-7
CASARQDRYEQYF
TGTGCCAGTGCTAGACAGGACCGGTACGAGCAGTACTTC
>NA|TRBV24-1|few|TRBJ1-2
CATSEDGRYGYTF
TGTGCCACCAGTGAGGACGGACGATATGGCTACACCTTC
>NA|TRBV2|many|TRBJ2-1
CASSGGKLYEQFF
TGTGCCAGCAGTGGAGGGAAACTCTATGAGCAGTTCTTC